This T cell receptor beta chain is drawn from a study of blood T cell repertoires in COVID-19. Sequencing was performed with immunoSEQ multiplex PCR; in TCRdb, only in-frame clones are kept and a portion is missing. The table includes hundreds of thousands of clones, roughly 85% detected once. Participants reported their clinical history, and cohort assignment relied on those reports. Germline V gives CDR1 SGHRS, CDR2 YFSETQ. V was cut by 5 bases and J by 3 bases, with 5 bases left in between. There are 11 residues in the CDR3. Sequences were obtained from PBMCs or T cells enriched from blood (not recorded which). The clonotype was recovered from a woman in her fifties or sixties with acute COVID-19. The chain recombines TRBV5-1 with TRBJ1-1; D unresolved. This CDR3 is CASRGDTEAFF. CDR3 DNA sequence: TGCGCCAGCAGGGGCGACACTGAAGCTTTCTTT.